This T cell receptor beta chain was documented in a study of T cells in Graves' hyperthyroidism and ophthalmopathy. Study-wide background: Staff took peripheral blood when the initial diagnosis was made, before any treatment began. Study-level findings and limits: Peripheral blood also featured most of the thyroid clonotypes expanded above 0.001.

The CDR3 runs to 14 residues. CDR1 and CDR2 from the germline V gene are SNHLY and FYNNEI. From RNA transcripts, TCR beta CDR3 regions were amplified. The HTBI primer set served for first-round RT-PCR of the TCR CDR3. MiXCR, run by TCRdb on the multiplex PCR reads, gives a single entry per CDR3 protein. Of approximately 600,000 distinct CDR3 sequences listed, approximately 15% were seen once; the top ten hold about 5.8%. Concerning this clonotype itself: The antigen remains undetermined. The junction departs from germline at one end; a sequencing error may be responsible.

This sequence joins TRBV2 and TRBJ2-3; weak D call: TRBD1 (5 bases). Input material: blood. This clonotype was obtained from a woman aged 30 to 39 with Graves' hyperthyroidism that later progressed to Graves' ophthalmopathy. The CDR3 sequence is CDSSQGSQADTQYF. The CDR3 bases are TGTGACAGCAGTCAGGGCTCCCAGGCAGATACCCAGTATTTT.